This T cell receptor (beta chain) was found in a study of T cells expressing NK-cell markers. Study summary: The authors derived TCR beta repertoires from sorted CD3+CD56+NKG2C+, CD3+CD56+NKG2C- and CD3+CD56-NKG2C+ T cells.

Template switching by 5'RACE with UMIs generated the TCR beta cDNA. TCRdb re-called the 5' RACE reads, yielding one record per CDR3 amino acid sequence without DNA. The sample holds some 600,000 distinct CDR3 sequences. CDR3 length: 19 amino acids. Germline V CDR1 and CDR2: SGHRS, YFSETQ. This chain connects TRBV5-1 to TRBJ2-3; TCRdb outputs TRBD2, but without DNA this stays unchecked. The sequenced sample was blood T cells: a sorted CD56 or NKG2C T cell subset, CD4+ or CD8+ T cells, or bulk PBMC T cells (not recorded which). The origin of this receptor is a young man in good health. The CDR3 reads CASSFPAGEIKEVPDTQYF.